The 21 T cell receptor beta chains reported below all come from one sample, sequenced in a study of cytomegalovirus exposure and HLA in healthy donors. It was with 60 Vbeta and 13 Jbeta primers that the PCR ran. The method was immunoSEQ multiplex PCR; TCRdb's version includes in-frame clones alone and lacks a portion of them. The table lists about 160,000 clones, approximately 70% of them singletons. Sequencing input: PBMCs. Source of these receptors: a man in his forties in good health and CMV-seropositive.

This clone has only a few counts. This chain joins TRBV5-1 and TRBJ2-5, with 8 bases identical to TRBD1. Germline CDR1 reads SGHRS; CDR2 reads YFSETQ. V was clipped by 0 bases and J by 7 bases; unmatched bases: 5. The CDR3 runs to 14 residues. The CDR3 loop is CASSLAGGWVTQYF. DNA of the CDR3: TGCGCCAGCAGCTTGGCAGGGGGCTGGGTGACCCAGTACTTC.

About this clone itself: A junction end diverges from the germline sequence, so it may reflect a read error. The chain links TRBV7-7 to TRBJ2-7; D might be TRBD2 (5 bases). CDR1 is SSHAT, CDR2 FNYEAQ, per germline (reference sequence). The CDR3 is made up of 13 amino acids. CDR3 in amino acids: CASSLTRTHEQYF. The DNA of the CDR3 is TGTGCTAGCAGTCTTACTAGGACCCACGAGCAGTACTTC.

The gene calls are TRBV5-5 and TRBJ1-1; a possible D gene is TRBD1 (5 bases). CDR1 is SGHKS, CDR2 YYEKEE, per germline (reference sequence). The length of the CDR3 is 14 residues. V lost 6 bases to trimming and J lost 5 bases, with 17 bases between them. CDR3 nucleotide sequence: TGTGCCAGCACCTCCTGGGTGGGGGGAACTGAAGCTTTCTTT. Protein sequence: CASTSWVGGTEAFF. Full variable domain (remainder filled in from reference TRBV5-5 and TRBJ1-1): DAGVTQSPTHLIKTRGQQVTLRCSPISGHKSVSWYQQVLGQGPQFIFQYYEKEERGRGNFPDRFSARQFPNYSSELNVNALLLGDSALYLCASTSWVGGTEAFFGQGTRLTVV.

This sequence joins TRBV27 and TRBJ1-1; 9 bases align to TRBD1. The germline V gene has CDR1 MNHEY and CDR2 SMNVEV (reference sequence). The trim removed 5 bases at V and 4 bases at J, leaving 17 bases unmatched. The CDR3 consists of 18 residues. CDR3 in amino acids: CASSGTGMVSMFSTEAFF. The CDR3 nucleotides read TGTGCCAGCAGTGGGACAGGGATGGTCTCTATGTTCTCCACTGAAGCTTTCTTT.

The table lists this clone with a count of one. The chain recombines TRBV11-2 with TRBJ2-3, with a possible D match to TRBD1 (6 bases). Trimming stripped 4 bases from V and 2 bases from J, with 13 bases between. This CDR3 has 15 amino acids. CDR1 is SGHAT and CDR2 is FQNNGV in the germline V gene. The CDR3 sequence is CASSSPGTNTDTQYF. CDR3 nucleotide sequence: TGTGCCAGCAGCTCGCCCGGGACAAACACAGATACGCAGTATTTT.

The chain couples TRBV5-1 to TRBJ2-3; TRBD2 matches at 11 bases. This CDR3 has 18 residues. Germline V lookup: CDR1 SGHRS, CDR2 YFSETQ. The ends lost 0 bases at V and 1 base at J; junction bases unmatched: 7. The CDR3 DNA reads as TGCGCCAGCAGCTTGGCCTTGACTAGCGGGGTTCGCACAGATACGCAGTATTTT. Translation gives CASSLALTSGVRTDTQYF.

The genes are TRBV7-9 and TRBJ2-7, with D perhaps matching TRBD1 (5 bases). The CDR3 is made up of 13 amino acids. Germline V gene sequence: CDR1 SEHNR, CDR2 FQNEAQ (reference sequence). The CDR3 DNA reads as TGTTCCACCGCCGAGGACAACTCCTACGAGCAGTACTTC. This gives the protein CSTAEDNSYEQYF.

The chain employs TRBV27 and TRBJ2-5; D possibly corresponds to TRBD2 (7 bases). Germline CDR1 reads MNHEY; CDR2 reads SMNVEV (reference sequence). The CDR3 length is 15 residues. The V gene lost 0 bases and the J gene lost 4 bases, with 12 bases spanning the gap. CDR3 bases: TGTGCCAGCAGTTTATCGGGGGGGGGCTTAGAGACCCAGTACTTC. Translating gives CASSLSGGGLETQYF.

The rearrangement uses TRBV5-1 and TRBJ2-2, with 8 bases fitting TRBD2. In germline, CDR1 is SGHRS, CDR2 YFSETQ. V was clipped by 4 bases and J by 1 base; unmatched bases: 3. The CDR3 runs to 15 residues. The CDR3 bases are TGCGCCAGCAGCCAAGCGGGGGAGAACACCGGGGAGCTGTTTTTT. Amino acids: CASSQAGENTGELFF. Supplemented by reference TRBV5-1 and TRBJ2-2, the full variable domain reads KAGVTQTPRYLIKTRGQQVTLSCSPISGHRSVSWYQQTPGQGLQFLFEYFSETQRNKGNFPGRFSGRQFSNSRSEMNVSTLELGDSALYLCASSQAGENTGELFFGEGSRLTVL.

The gene calls are TRBV6-1 and TRBJ1-3; no clear D gene. CDR1 and CDR2 (germline): MNHNS, SASEGT. The V gene lost 7 bases and the J gene lost 3 bases, with 10 bases spanning the gap. This CDR3 is 13 amino acids long. This CDR3 reads CASMDLGGNTIYF. The CDR3 DNA reads as TGTGCCAGCATGGACTTGGGTGGAAACACCATATATTTT.

This chain uses TRBV4-1 with TRBJ2-2, with 8 positions matching TRBD1. The length of the CDR3 is 16 residues. In germline, CDR1 is MGHRA, CDR2 YSYEKL. J gave up 1 base and V 3 bases, and 4 bases lay outside the gene matches. The CDR3 DNA sequence: TGCGCCAGCAGCCACCCCGGGACAGGGAACACCGGGGAGCTGTTTTTT. Translation gives CASSHPGTGNTGELFF.

A remark on this clone: The same CDR3 also results from other DNA sequences found in this sample. The V gene is TRBV5-5, the J gene TRBJ1-4; 8 nucleotides align to TRBD1. This CDR3 has 14 amino acids. CDR1 and CDR2 from the germline V gene are SGHKS and YYEKEE (reference sequence). V dropped 4 bases and J dropped 7; count of bases not matched to a gene: 6. In nucleotides, the CDR3 is TGTGCCAGCAGCCCCGACAGGGGAGGTGAAAAACTGTTTTTT. Its translation: CASSPDRGGEKLFF.

The sample holds a few counts of this clone. The chain links TRBV5-4 to TRBJ1-1, with no clear D. CDR3 length equals 14 residues. Germline CDR1 and CDR2: SGHNT and YYREEE (reference sequence). V gave up 2 bases and J gave up 5 bases, with 13 bases separating them. The CDR3 spells CASSFRRGGTEAFF. The CDR3 coding sequence is TGTGCCAGCAGCTTTCGACGGGGAGGGACTGAAGCTTTCTTT. Combining the CDR3 with reference TRBV5-4 and TRBJ1-1 gives the whole variable domain ETGVTQSPTHLIKTRGQQVTLRCSSQSGHNTVSWYQQALGQGPQFIFQYYREEENGRGNFPPRFSGLQFPNYSSELNVNALELDDSALYLCASSFRRGGTEAFFGQGTRLTVV.

This clone has more than one count but fewer than ten. This chain uses TRBV6-5 with TRBJ2-7, with D maybe TRBD1 (5 bases). This CDR3 contains 14 residues. V was trimmed by 6 bases and J by 3 bases, leaving 15 bases between them. Germline V CDR1 and CDR2: MNHEY, SVGAGI. CDR3 sequence reads: CASRPDFDSYEQYF. Written as DNA, the CDR3 is TGTGCCAGCAGACCCGATTTCGACAGCTACGAGCAGTACTTC.

J is TRBJ1-1 and V is TRBV5-1; TRBD1 matches 11 bases. This CDR3 contains 16 residues. In germline, CDR1 is SGHRS, CDR2 YFSETQ. J was trimmed by 0 bases and V by 5 bases; bases with no gene match: 6. In nucleotides, the CDR3 is TGCGCCAGCAGTTACGGGACAGGGGGTCTGAACACTGAAGCTTTCTTT. Amino acids: CASSYGTGGLNTEAFF. Based on the CDR3 plus reference TRBV5-1 and TRBJ1-1, the full variable domain is KAGVTQTPRYLIKTRGQQVTLSCSPISGHRSVSWYQQTPGQGLQFLFEYFSETQRNKGNFPGRFSGRQFSNSRSEMNVSTLELGDSALYLCASSYGTGGLNTEAFFGQGTRLTVV.

This clone was seen more than once but under ten times. The V gene is TRBV9, the J gene TRBJ2-7; 15 nucleotides line up with TRBD2. The length of the CDR3 is 18 residues. Germline V gives CDR1 SGDLS, CDR2 YYNGEE. Trimming removed 4 bases from V and 0 bases from J; junction bases left unmatched: 8. CDR3 nucleotides: TGTGCCAGCAGCCCACCGGGACTAGCGGGGGGCACCTCCTACGAGCAGTACTTC. Translating gives CASSPPGLAGGTSYEQYF.

The chain carries TRBV19 and TRBJ1-2; 9 nucleotides agree with TRBD1. With 4 bases clipped from V and 3 bases from J, the junction kept 6 bases outside the gene matches. The CDR3 consists of 15 residues. CDR1 LNHDA and CDR2 SQIVND come from the germline V gene (reference sequence). CDR3 in amino acids: CASSTMTGGYYGYTF. In DNA form, the CDR3 reads TGTGCCAGTAGTACCATGACAGGGGGGTACTATGGCTACACCTTC.

This chain uses TRBV7-8 with TRBJ2-3; 12 nucleotides align to TRBD2. Germline lookup yields CDR1 SGHVS and CDR2 FQNEAQ. V lost 5 bases and J lost 4; bases outside the gene matches: 22. The CDR3 contains 21 residues. In DNA, the CDR3 is TGTGCCAGCAGCGTGGGTCTAGGACTAGCGGGGATAGGGGGTGGGGCAGATACGCAGTATTTT. As protein: CASSVGLGLAGIGGGADTQYF.

This clone was counted only a few times. The chain joins TRBV9 to TRBJ1-5; D is unclear. CDR1 and CDR2 (germline): SGDLS, YYNGEE. Trimming stripped 4 bases from V and 3 bases from J, with 17 bases between. The CDR3 totals 16 residues. The CDR3 bases are TGTGCCAGCAGCCCGGGCGGGCCCGTGTTCAATCAGCCCCAGCATTTT. As protein: CASSPGGPVFNQPQHF.

V usage is TRBV14 and J usage is TRBJ2-2, with 10 bases fitting TRBD1. The germline V gene has CDR1 SGHDN and CDR2 FVKESK. CDR3 length: 18 amino acids. The J segment lost 4 bases and the V segment lost 4 bases, leaving 12 bases of the junction unmatched. CDR3 sequence: CASSLRDRGIRGTGELFF. Written as DNA, the CDR3 is TGTGCCAGCAGCCTCCGGGACAGGGGCATCCGGGGCACCGGGGAGCTGTTTTTT.

The rearrangement uses TRBV5-6 and TRBJ2-1, with D tentatively TRBD1 (5 bases). Germline V lookup: CDR1 SGHDT, CDR2 YYEEEE. The CDR3 has 13 amino acids. With 2 bases removed from V and 6 bases from J, the gap between germline ends came to 9 bases. This chain's CDR3 is CASSLGVTNEQFF. CDR3 DNA: TGTGCCAGCAGCTTAGGGGTCACCAATGAGCAGTTCTTC.